This T cell receptor (beta chain) was found in a study of shared clonotypes between healthy human individuals. A single count supports this clone. Method: immunoSEQ multiplex PCR; TCRdb's copy keeps in-frame clones and lacks some. The sample lists millions of clones; more than 80% were seen once. Germline V gene data show CDR1 as ENHRY and CDR2 as SYGVKD. CDR3 length equals 13 residues. The V end was cut by 0 bases, the J end by 5 bases, with 7 bases between. The TCR sequence derives from a man younger than 35 in good health. Some clones in this sample may be carry-over from other donors' samples. The source material was naive CD4+ T cells from PBMCs. Regarding subset: CD45RA+ positively selected. The chain is built from TRBV10-3 and TRBJ2-5; no reliable D call. The DNA of the CDR3 is TGTGCCATCAGTGAGTCGTGGCGGGAGACCCAGTACTTC. Protein product: CAISESWRETQYF.